This T cell receptor beta chain appears in the sequencing data of a study of control samples from healthy donors and cancer patients. V was cut by 6 bases and J by 0 bases, with 12 bases left in between. The length of the CDR3 is 13 residues. The V gene's germline CDR1 is SQVTM and CDR2 ANQGSEA. Repertoires were generated with immunoSEQ multiplex PCR, while TCRdb's copy carries only in-frame clones and drops some. The sample yields about 130,000 clones, more than 70% seen once. Material: blood. The rearrangement links TRBV29-1 to TRBJ2-7; D unresolved. This sequence originates from a man between 50 and 59 years old in good health. CDR3 sequence reads: CSVARVSSYEQYF. CDR3 nucleotide sequence: TGCAGCGTCGCCCGGGTTTCCTCCTACGAGCAGTACTTC.